The TCR beta chain described here comes from a study of blood T cell repertoires in COVID-19. In the study overall: PBMCs, B-cell-depleted T cells, or T cells were the source of the cDNA or gDNA that made up the material.

In the authors' workflow: Nucleated cell number was recorded as an estimate derived from reference gene primer amplification. Using immunoSEQ multiplex PCR, the repertoire was profiled, and TCRdb retains in-frame clones only, with some absent. V, J and clone size derive from that table, while D and trimming were established from the DNA sequence. Counted here are some 120,000 clones, around 87% occurring once; the ten biggest clones make up around 30%. V lost 4 bases, J lost 5 bases, and 3 bases stayed unmatched. CDR1 is LNHNV and CDR2 is YYDKDF in the germline V gene (reference sequence). CDR3 length: 13 amino acids.

The specimen sequenced was peripheral blood. The V gene is TRBV15, the J gene TRBJ2-3, with 7 positions matching TRBD1. The receptor was derived from a man aged 65 to 79 with active or convalescent COVID-19. The CDR3 DNA follows: TGTGCCACCAGCAAAAGACAGGGAGATACGCAGTATTTT. This translates into CATSKRQGDTQYF.